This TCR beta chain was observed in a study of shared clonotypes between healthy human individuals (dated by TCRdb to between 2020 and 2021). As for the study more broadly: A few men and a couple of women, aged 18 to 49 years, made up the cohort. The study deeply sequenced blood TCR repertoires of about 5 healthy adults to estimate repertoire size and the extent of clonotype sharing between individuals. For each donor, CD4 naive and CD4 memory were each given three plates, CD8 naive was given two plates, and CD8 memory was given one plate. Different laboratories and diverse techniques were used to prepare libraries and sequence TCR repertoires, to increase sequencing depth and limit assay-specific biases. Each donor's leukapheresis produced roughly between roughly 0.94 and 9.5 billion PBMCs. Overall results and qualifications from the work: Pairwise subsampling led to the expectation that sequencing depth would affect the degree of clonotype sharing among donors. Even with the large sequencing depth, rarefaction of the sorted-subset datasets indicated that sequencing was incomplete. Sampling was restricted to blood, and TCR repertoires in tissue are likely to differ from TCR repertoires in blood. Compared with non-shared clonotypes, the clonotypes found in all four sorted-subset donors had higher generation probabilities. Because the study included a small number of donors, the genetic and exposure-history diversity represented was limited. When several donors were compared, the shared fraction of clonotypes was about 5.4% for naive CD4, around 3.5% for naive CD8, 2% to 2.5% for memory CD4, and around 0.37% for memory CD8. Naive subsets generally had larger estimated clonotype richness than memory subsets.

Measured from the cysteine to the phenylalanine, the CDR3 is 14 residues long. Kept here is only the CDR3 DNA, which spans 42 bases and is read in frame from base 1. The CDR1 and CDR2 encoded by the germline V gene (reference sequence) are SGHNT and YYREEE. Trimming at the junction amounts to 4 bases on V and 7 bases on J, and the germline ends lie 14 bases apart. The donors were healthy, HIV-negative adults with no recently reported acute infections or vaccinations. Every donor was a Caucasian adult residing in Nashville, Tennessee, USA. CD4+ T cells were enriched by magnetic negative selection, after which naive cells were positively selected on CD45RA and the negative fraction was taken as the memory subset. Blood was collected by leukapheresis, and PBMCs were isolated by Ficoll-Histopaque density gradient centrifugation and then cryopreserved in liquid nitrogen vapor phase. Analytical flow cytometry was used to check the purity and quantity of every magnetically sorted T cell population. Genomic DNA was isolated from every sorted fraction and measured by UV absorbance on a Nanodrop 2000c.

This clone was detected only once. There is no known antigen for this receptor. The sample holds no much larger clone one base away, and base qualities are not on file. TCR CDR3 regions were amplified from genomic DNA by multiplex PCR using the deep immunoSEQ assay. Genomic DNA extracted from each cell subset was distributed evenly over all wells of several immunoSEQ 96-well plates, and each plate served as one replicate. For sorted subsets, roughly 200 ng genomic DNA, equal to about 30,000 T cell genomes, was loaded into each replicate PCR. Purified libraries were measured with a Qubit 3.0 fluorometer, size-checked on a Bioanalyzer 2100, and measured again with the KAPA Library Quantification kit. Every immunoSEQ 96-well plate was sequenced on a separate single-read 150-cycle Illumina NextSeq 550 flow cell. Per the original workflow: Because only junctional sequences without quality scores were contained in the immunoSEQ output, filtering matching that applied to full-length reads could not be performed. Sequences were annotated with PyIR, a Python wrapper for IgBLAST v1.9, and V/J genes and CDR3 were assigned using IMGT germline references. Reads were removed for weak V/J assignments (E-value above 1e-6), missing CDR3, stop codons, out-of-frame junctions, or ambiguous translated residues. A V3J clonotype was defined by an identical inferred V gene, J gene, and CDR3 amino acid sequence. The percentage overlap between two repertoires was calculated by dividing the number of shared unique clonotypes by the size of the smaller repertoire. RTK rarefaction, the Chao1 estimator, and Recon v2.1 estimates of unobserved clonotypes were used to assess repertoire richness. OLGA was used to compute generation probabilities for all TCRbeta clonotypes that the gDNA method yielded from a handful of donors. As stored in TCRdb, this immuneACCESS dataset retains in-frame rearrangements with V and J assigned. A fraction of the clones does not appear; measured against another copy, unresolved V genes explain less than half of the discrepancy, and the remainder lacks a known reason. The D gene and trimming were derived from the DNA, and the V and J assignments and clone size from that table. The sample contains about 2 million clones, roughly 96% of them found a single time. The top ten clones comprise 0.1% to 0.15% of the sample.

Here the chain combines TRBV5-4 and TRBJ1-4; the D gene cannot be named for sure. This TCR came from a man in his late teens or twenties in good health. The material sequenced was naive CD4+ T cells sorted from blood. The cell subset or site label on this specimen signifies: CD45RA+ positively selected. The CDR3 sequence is CASSSEGGSEKLFF. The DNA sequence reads TGTGCCAGCAGCAGCGAGGGAGGGAGTGAAAAACTGTTTTTT.